The T cell receptor beta chain described here comes from a study of regulatory T cells. Study-wide findings and caveats: Skewed V and J usage and few unique V-J pairs marked patient repertoires, most in Tregs. Hydrophobic residues at CDR3 positions 6 and 7 were enriched in conventional CD4+ T cells of CD3G-deficient patients.

In the case of this clone: No antigen is known for it.

All CD3G-deficient patients showed autoimmunity, more severe in two. Sorting split CD4+ cells into CD25-high CD127-low Tregs and CD25-low CD127-high conventional T cells. Germline V gene sequence: CDR1 MGHRA, CDR2 YSYEKL. The CDR3 length is 17 residues. V was shortened by 0 bases and J by 5 bases, with 19 bases between the two germline ends. Primers: 52 TRBV forward and 13 TRBJ reverse. TCRdb's copy holds only in-frame clones and misses some; the assay was immunoSEQ multiplex PCR. Of roughly 30,000 clones in the sample, 85% to 95% were seen once. The receptor was isolated from a person between 18 and 35 years old with CD3G deficiency. Input material: conventional CD4+ T cells sorted from blood. The chain has TRBV4-1 and TRBJ1-2; perhaps TRBD1 as D (6 bases). The CDR3 sequence: CASSQDLPGAVRYGYTF. The CDR3 DNA is TGCGCCAGCAGCCAAGATCTACCGGGGGCGGTGAGGTATGGCTACACCTTC.